This T cell receptor (beta chain) is from a study of a mutant IDH1 vaccine in newly diagnosed glioma. Study-wide background: Of the patients given treatment, about 62% were male and roughly 38% were female, and a mean age of roughly 40 years was recorded. Former treatment meant radiotherapy, temozolomide, or both; the majority had gotten both. General study points: Vaccine-induced responses were seen in around 93% of patients, spanning several MHC alleles.

Concerning this clone: The antigen is not known.

Sequencing used immunoSEQ multiplex PCR; TCRdb keeps in-frame clones, though not all of them. The repertoire has tens of thousands of clones, roughly 78% of them found once; the top ten carry around 8.4%. Germline V gene lookup returns CDR1 SGHDN and CDR2 FVKESK. J lost 1 base, V lost 3 bases, and 5 bases had no gene match. This CDR3 region has 15 residues. Documented time point: baseline, week 1 (first vaccination visit). Treatment denoted: pre-vaccination baseline after standard-of-care therapy. In every donor, the tumor was a new WHO grade 3 or 4 IDH1-mutant, ATRX-lost astrocytoma. The receptor was derived from a man aged 45 to 65 with glioma. The specimen comprised PBMCs, sampled from a glioma patient treated with radiotherapy, temozolomide or both. J is TRBJ2-5 and V is TRBV14; 7 positions agree with TRBD1. Written as DNA, the CDR3 is TGTGCCAGCAGCCATGCCCGGGACAGCCAAGAGACCCAGTACTTC. Its translation: CASSHARDSQETQYF.